Following are 19 T cell receptor beta chains from one sample sequenced in a study of regulatory T cells in long-lasting Graves disease. Time point meaning: newly diagnosed GD, antithyroid drugs for less than 3 months. PBMC-extracted RNA yielded the TCR library. Arm-PCR with iRepertoire HTBI primers amplified the CDR3 regions for these TCR beta libraries. TCRdb fed the multiplex PCR reads into MiXCR, producing one record per CDR3 protein. The sample includes approximately 400,000 distinct CDR3 sequences, around 16% of them seen just once. The sequencing here drew on peripheral blood mononuclear cells (PBMCs), taken at new diagnosis, from a patient treated with antithyroid drugs. These TCRs come from a female donor with Graves disease.

This clonotype was found many times. The chain combines TRBV10-1 with TRBJ2-7; unclear D gene. V shed 3 bases and J shed 0 bases, with 12 bases lying between them. Germline lookup yields CDR1 WNHNN and CDR2 SYGVQD (reference sequence). The CDR3 runs to 15 residues. The CDR3 bases are TGCGCCAGCAGTGATAGGGCGGATAGCTCCTACGAGCAGTACTTC. This codes for CASSDRADSSYEQYF.

This clonotype was recorded a few times. The rearrangement uses TRBV18 and TRBJ1-2; 9 bases map to TRBD1. CDR1 is KGHSH and CDR2 is LQKENI in the germline V gene. V shed 6 bases, J shed 7 bases, and the junction held 12 bases outside the gene matches. The CDR3 length is 15 residues. The DNA for the CDR3 is TGTGCCAGCTCTCTCTTCCCGGGACAGGGAGGTGGCTACACCTTC. Translating it yields CASSLFPGQGGGYTF.

This clonotype has more than one count but fewer than ten. A much larger clone is a single base away; this may be a read error. This chain links TRBV5-1 with TRBJ2-1; 12 bases line up with TRBD2. The CDR3 runs 17 residues. Trimming at V came to 1 base and at J to 5 bases, leaving 7 bases not matched to a gene. Germline V CDR1 and CDR2: SGHRS, YFSETQ. DNA for the CDR3: TGCGCCAGCAGCTTGACTCTAGCGGGAGGGCCGGACAATGAGCAGTTCTTC. Amino acid sequence: CASSLTLAGGPDNEQFF. Looking up the rest from reference TRBV5-1 and TRBJ2-1 gives the full variable domain: KAGVTQTPRYLIKTRGQQVTLSCSPISGHRSVSWYQQTPGQGLQFLFEYFSETQRNKGNFPGRFSGRQFSNSRSEMNVSTLELGDSALYLCASSLTLAGGPDNEQFFGPGTRLTVL.

With regard to this clonotype: A read error may account for a junction end that differs from germline. The chain combines TRBV6-9 with TRBJ1-4; maybe TRBD1 (5 bases). The germline V gene has CDR1 MNHGY and CDR2 SVAAGI. The CDR3 extends over 14 amino acids. CDR3 coding DNA: TGTGCCAGCAGTTACACCGGGACGGGGGAAAACCTGTTTTTT. Translating it yields CASSYTGTGENLFF.

This clonotype was picked up many times. The chain carries TRBV11-2 and TRBJ1-6; D call uncertain. V gave up 0 bases and J gave up 7 bases, with 10 bases separating them. Germline CDR1 is SGHAT and CDR2 is FQNNGV. The CDR3 is 15 residues long. DNA of the CDR3: TGTGCCAGCAGCTTAGATCCGGGGAGGAATTCACCCCTCCACTTT. Its translation: CASSLDPGRNSPLHF.

At least ten counts were recorded for this clonotype. The J gene is TRBJ2-3, the V gene TRBV20-1; D is possibly TRBD2 (7 bases). The CDR3 contains 15 residues. CDR1 and CDR2 (germline): DFQATT, SNEGSKA (reference sequence). The V gene lost 4 bases and the J gene lost 4 bases, with 18 bases spanning the gap. The CDR3 reads CSAILQGLLPDTQYF. The CDR3 nucleotides are TGCAGTGCTATTCTACAGGGACTACTTCCAGATACGCAGTATTTT.

This clonotype appeared a few times. V gene TRBV27 combines with J gene TRBJ2-7; 8 positions agree with TRBD1. The V segment lost 6 bases and the J segment 3 bases; nucleotides outside the gene matches: 7. This CDR3 is built from 14 residues. Germline CDR1 is MNHEY and CDR2 is SMNVEV (reference sequence). CDR3 DNA: TGTGCCAGCAGCGACGTCGGACAGGGCTACGAGCAGTACTTC. This encodes CASSDVGQGYEQYF.

This clonotype was detected many times. The CDR3 spells CASSIEPGLAIYLELNTEAFF. CDR3 DNA: TGTGCCAGTAGTATAGAACCGGGACTGGCGATTTACTTGGAGTTGAACACTGAAGCTTTCTTT. This chain links TRBV19 with TRBJ1-1; maybe TRBD1 (5 bases). The CDR3 loop spans 21 amino acids. Trimming took off 0 bases at V and 0 bases at J, with 26 bases between the two ends. In germline, CDR1 is LNHDA, CDR2 SQIVND (reference sequence).

This clonotype appeared a single time. The J gene is TRBJ1-1, the V gene TRBV19, with 11 bases lining up with TRBD1. Germline lookup yields CDR1 LNHDA and CDR2 SQIVND (reference sequence). The CDR3 sequence is 13 residues long. The V gene end was trimmed by 6 bases and the J gene end by 10 bases; junction bases not matched to a gene: 7. In nucleotides, the CDR3 is TGTGCCAGTAGATGGACAGGGGGCGCGGGAGCTTTCTTT. Encoded protein: CASRWTGGAGAFF. Supplemented by reference TRBV19 and TRBJ1-1, the full variable domain reads DGGITQSPKYLFRKEGQNVTLSCEQNLNHDAMYWYRQDPGQGLRLIYYSQIVNDFQKGDIAEGYSVSREKKESFPLTVTSAQKNPTAFYLCASRWTGGAGAFFGQGTRLTVV.

This clonotype was counted many times. The V call is TRBV5-1, the J call TRBJ1-2, with D maybe TRBD1 (5 bases). The germline CDR1 and CDR2 sequences are SGHRS and YFSETQ. The ends were cut back, 0 bases at V and 0 bases at J, with 15 bases in the middle. The CDR3 covers 17 residues. CDR3 residues: CASSLEVWGGSNYGYTF. CDR3 sequence (DNA): TGCGCCAGCAGCTTGGAGGTTTGGGGCGGCTCTAACTATGGCTACACCTTC.

This clonotype showed up many times. V usage is TRBV7-2 and J usage is TRBJ2-7; maybe TRBD1 (6 bases). Deletions cut 0 bases from V and 2 bases from J, with 11 bases between. Germline V CDR1 and CDR2: SGHTA, FQGNSA. The CDR3 spans 15 residues. This CDR3 reads CASSLAQGSPYEQYF. The CDR3 nucleotides are TGTGCCAGCAGCTTAGCCCAGGGGTCGCCCTACGAGCAGTACTTC. The variable domain in full, with the rest retrieved from reference TRBV7-2 and TRBJ2-7, is GAGVSQSPSNKVTEKGKDVELRCDPISGHTALYWYRQSLGQGLEFLIYFQGNSAPDKSGLPSDRFSAERTGGSVSTLTIQRTQQEDSAVYLCASSLAQGSPYEQYFGPGTRLTVT.

This clonotype occurred many times. V usage is TRBV7-2 and J usage is TRBJ2-2; possible D gene TRBD2, 6 bases. The CDR3 has 15 residues. V gave up 6 bases and J gave up 0 bases, with 11 bases separating them. Germline V gene data show CDR1 as SGHTA and CDR2 as FQGNSA. Here the CDR3 DNA reads TGTGCCAGCAGTTGGAAGCGGGCGAACACCGGGGAGCTGTTTTTT. Protein sequence: CASSWKRANTGELFF.

This clonotype was counted many times. This chain joins TRBV2 and TRBJ2-7; tentative D call: TRBD1 (6 bases). The ends were cut back, 6 bases at V and 9 bases at J, with 18 bases in the middle. This CDR3 has 13 amino acids. Germline V CDR1 and CDR2: SNHLY, FYNNEI. CDR3: CASRGDTGKGQYF. Here the CDR3 DNA reads TGTGCCAGCAGGGGTGACACAGGGAAGGGGCAGTACTTC.

This clonotype has ten or more counts. The chain is built from TRBV2 and TRBJ1-1; D call uncertain. V gave up 7 bases and J gave up 3 bases, with 12 bases separating them. Germline assignment: CDR1 SNHLY and CDR2 FYNNEI. This CDR3 is built from 13 residues. The CDR3 protein is CASTEVRDTEAFF. The DNA of the CDR3 is TGTGCCAGCACCGAAGTAAGAGACACTGAAGCTTTCTTT.

This clonotype was counted many times. The CDR3 region is CASSLFPKQETQYF. DNA of the CDR3: TGTGCCAGCAGTTTATTCCCGAAACAAGAGACCCAGTACTTC. V is TRBV27 and J is TRBJ2-5; the D is unclear. Germline CDR1 MNHEY, CDR2 SMNVEV (reference sequence). CDR3 length equals 14 residues. V was pared by 1 base and J by 2 bases, with 8 bases between.

CDR3 nucleotide sequence: TGTGCCAGCAGCCTAGCGGGAGACACACAAGAGACCCAGTACTTC. Translating it yields CASSLAGDTQETQYF. This chain links TRBV6-1 with TRBJ2-5; 10 nucleotides line up with TRBD2. V was clipped by 6 bases and J by 2 bases; unmatched bases: 6. CDR3 size: 15 residues. The germline CDR1 and CDR2 sequences are MNHNS and SASEGT.

This clonotype was observed many times. The rearrangement uses TRBV7-2 and TRBJ2-1, with unresolved D. In germline, CDR1 is SGHTA, CDR2 FQGNSA. The length of the CDR3 is 14 residues. With 5 bases removed from V and 6 bases from J, the gap between germline ends came to 14 bases. The CDR3 here is CASSQEIRINEQFF. The CDR3 nucleotides are TGTGCCAGCAGCCAGGAAATCCGGATCAATGAGCAGTTCTTC. Using reference TRBV7-2 and TRBJ2-1 for the parts outside the CDR3, the full variable domain is GAGVSQSPSNKVTEKGKDVELRCDPISGHTALYWYRQSLGQGLEFLIYFQGNSAPDKSGLPSDRFSAERTGGSVSTLTIQRTQQEDSAVYLCASSQEIRINEQFFGPGTRLTVL.

In this sample, this clonotype turned up many times. As DNA, the CDR3 is TGTGCCAGCAGCCAAGGTGCAGGGGTAGAGTATGGCTACACCTTC. It translates to CASSQGAGVEYGYTF. The genes are TRBV3-1 and TRBJ1-2, with D maybe TRBD1 (6 bases). CDR3 length: 15 amino acids. Germline assignment: CDR1 LGHDT and CDR2 YNNKEL (reference sequence). V dropped 1 base and J dropped 5 bases, with 14 bases sitting between them.

In its sample, this clonotype was seen a few times. The rearrangement joins TRBV5-4 to TRBJ2-1; no clear D. V was cut by 4 bases and J by 1 base, with 9 bases left in between. The length of the CDR3 is 14 residues. CDR1 and CDR2 (germline): SGHNT, YYREEE (reference sequence). CDR3 loop: CASSTAGSYNEQFF. The CDR3 DNA is TGTGCCAGCAGCACAGCCGGGTCCTACAATGAGCAGTTCTTC.